This is a list of T cell receptor beta chains from one sample in a study of blood T cells in healthy people across ages. TCRdb reprocessed the 5' RACE reads via MiXCR and lists one record per CDR3 protein. The sample contains about 1.5 million distinct CDR3 sequences, around two fifths of which appear only once. Sequencing was done on a sample of blood. All receptors come from a woman between 18 and 30 years old in good health. The CDR3 runs from the conserved cysteine through the conserved F or W. The order of the fields is D gene, clone size, J gene, V gene, CDR3 protein, CDR3 DNA. D genes are given only for firm matches. Clone size is given for some rows only: seen once, a few or many times, or a class if the clone is expanded.

-	few	TRBJ1-5	TRBV18	CASSGDLGDQPQHF	TGTGCCAGCTCGGGGGACCTCGGGGATCAGCCCCAGCATTTT
-	-	TRBJ1-1	TRBV7-2	CASSLETATEAFF	TGTGCCAGCAGCTTAGAAACAGCAACTGAAGCTTTCTTT
-	few	TRBJ2-1	TRBV13	CASSPLRGSYNEQFF	TGTGCCAGCAGCCCACTTAGGGGCTCCTACAATGAGCAGTTCTTC
TRBD2	-	TRBJ2-5	TRBV7-8	CASSLTAAQREQETQYF	TGTGCCAGCAGCTTAACCGCTGCCCAGCGGGAACAAGAGACCCAGTACTTC
TRBD1	-	TRBJ2-7	TRBV2	CARKDRETYEQYF	TGTGCCCGCAAGGACAGGGAAACCTACGAGCAGTACTTC
TRBD1	once	TRBJ1-1	TRBV6-2/TRBV6-3	CASSRGQGGPEAFF	TGTGCCAGCAGTCGAGGACAGGGCGGACCTGAAGCTTTCTTT
-	-	TRBJ2-3	TRBV4-1	CASSQALLGLYGQYF	TGCGCCAGCAGCCAAGCTCTCCTAGGTCTATACGGGCAGTATTTT
-	-	TRBJ2-1	TRBV9	CASSVGGAAPDEQFF	TGTGCCAGCAGCGTAGGGGGGGCAGCTCCCGATGAGCAGTTCTTC
TRBD2	few	TRBJ2-1	TRBV20-1	CSAAGTSGRAADEQFF	TGCAGTGCTGCCGGGACTAGCGGGAGGGCCGCTGATGAGCAGTTCTTC
-	once	TRBJ1-2	TRBV2	CASGPNRAANYGYTF	TGTGCCAGCGGTCCTAACAGGGCCGCTAACTATGGCTACACCTTC
-	-	TRBJ1-1	TRBV30	CAWEAGMNTEAFF	TGTGCCTGGGAGGCGGGCATGAACACTGAAGCTTTCTTT
-	-	TRBJ2-1	TRBV5-1	CASSLENRMRQFF	TGCGCCAGCAGCTTGGAAAATAGAATGAGGCAGTTCTTC